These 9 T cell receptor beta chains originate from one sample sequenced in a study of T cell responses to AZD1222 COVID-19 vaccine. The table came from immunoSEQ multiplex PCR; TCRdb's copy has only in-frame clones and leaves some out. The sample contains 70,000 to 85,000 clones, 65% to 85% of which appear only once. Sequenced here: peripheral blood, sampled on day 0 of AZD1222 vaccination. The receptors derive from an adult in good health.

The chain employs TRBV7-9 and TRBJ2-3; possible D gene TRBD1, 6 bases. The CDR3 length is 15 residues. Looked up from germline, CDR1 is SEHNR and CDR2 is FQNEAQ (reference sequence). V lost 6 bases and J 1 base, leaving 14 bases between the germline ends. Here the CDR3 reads CASSHGQRGTDTQYF. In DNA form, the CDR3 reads TGTGCCAGCAGTCATGGACAGCGTGGCACAGATACGCAGTATTTT.

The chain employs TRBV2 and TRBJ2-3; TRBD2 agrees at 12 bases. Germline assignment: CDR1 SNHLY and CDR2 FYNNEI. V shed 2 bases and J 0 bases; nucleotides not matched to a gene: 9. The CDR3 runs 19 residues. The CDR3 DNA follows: TGTGCCAGCAGTGAAAGGTGGTCTAGCGGGGGGGCGAGCACAGATACGCAGTATTTT. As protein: CASSERWSSGGASTDTQYF.

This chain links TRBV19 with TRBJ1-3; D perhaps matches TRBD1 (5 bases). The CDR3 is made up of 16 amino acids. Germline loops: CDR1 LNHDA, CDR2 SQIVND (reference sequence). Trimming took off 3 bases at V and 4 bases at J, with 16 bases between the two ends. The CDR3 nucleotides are TGTGCCAGTAGTATCCTTGACAGCACACAAGGAAACACCATATATTTT. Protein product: CASSILDSTQGNTIYF.

As DNA, the CDR3 is TGTGCCAGCAGTCCCGGACTAGCGGGAGTGAACGAGCAGTACTTC. Translation: CASSPGLAGVNEQYF. The chain couples TRBV5-4 to TRBJ2-7; 13 bases agree with TRBD2. The CDR3 covers 15 residues. Germline V gene data show CDR1 as SGHNT and CDR2 as YYREEE (reference sequence). V lost 5 bases to trimming and J lost 5 bases; unmatched junction nucleotides: 7.

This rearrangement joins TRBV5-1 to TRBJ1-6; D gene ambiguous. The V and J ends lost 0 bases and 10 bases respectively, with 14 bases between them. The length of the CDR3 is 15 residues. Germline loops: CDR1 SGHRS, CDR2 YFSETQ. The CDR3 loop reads CASSLDTGDGSPLHF. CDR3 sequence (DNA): TGCGCCAGCAGCTTGGATACCGGGGATGGATCACCCCTCCACTTT.

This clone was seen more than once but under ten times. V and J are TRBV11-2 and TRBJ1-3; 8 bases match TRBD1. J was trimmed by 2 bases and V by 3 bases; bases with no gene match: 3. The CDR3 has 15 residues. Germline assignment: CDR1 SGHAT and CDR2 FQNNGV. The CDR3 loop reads CASSLDRVTGNTIYF. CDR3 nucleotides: TGTGCCAGCAGCTTGGACAGGGTGACTGGAAACACCATATATTTT.

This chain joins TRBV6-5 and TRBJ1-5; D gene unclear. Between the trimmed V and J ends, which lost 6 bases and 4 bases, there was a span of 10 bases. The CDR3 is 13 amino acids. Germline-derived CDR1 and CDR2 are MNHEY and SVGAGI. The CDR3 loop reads CASSSWINQPQHF. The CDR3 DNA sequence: TGTGCCAGCAGCTCGTGGATTAATCAGCCCCAGCATTTT.

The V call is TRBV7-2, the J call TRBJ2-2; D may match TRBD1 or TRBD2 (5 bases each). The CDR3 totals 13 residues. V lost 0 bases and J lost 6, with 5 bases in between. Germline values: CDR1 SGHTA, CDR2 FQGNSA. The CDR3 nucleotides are TGTGCCAGCAGCTTAGCGGGGGCCGGGGAGCTGTTTTTT. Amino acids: CASSLAGAGELFF.

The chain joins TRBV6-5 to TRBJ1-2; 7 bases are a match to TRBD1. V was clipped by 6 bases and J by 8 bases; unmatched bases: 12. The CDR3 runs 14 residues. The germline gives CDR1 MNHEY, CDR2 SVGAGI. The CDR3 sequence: CASSLQDRAGGYTF. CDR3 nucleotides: TGTGCCAGCAGCTTGCAAGACAGGGCTGGCGGCTACACCTTC.